Shown below are 4 T cell receptor beta chains from a single sample sequenced in a study of blood T cell repertoires in COVID-19. Some clones are missing from TCRdb's copy, which holds only in-frame ones; the method was immunoSEQ multiplex PCR. The table includes about 270,000 clones, 85% to 90% detected once. Sequencing used PBMCs or T cells enriched from blood (not recorded which). The receptors stem from a woman aged 30 to 39 with acute COVID-19.

The chain combines TRBV29-1 with TRBJ2-1; possibly TRBD2 for D (5 bases). Trimming shortened V by 6 bases and J by 2 bases, and 14 bases separated the two germline ends. The CDR3 extends over 14 amino acids. Germline lookup yields CDR1 SQVTM and CDR2 ANQGSEA. CDR3 region: CSVYEGQAYNEQFF. DNA of the CDR3: TGCAGCGTATACGAGGGCCAAGCCTACAATGAGCAGTTCTTC.

Of note for this clone: Being one base from a much bigger clone, this may be a read error. The sample holds other DNA sequences that translate to the same CDR3. This chain uses TRBV21-1 with TRBJ2-7; the table gives TRBD1 as D, unverified against the DNA. TRBV21-1 is deemed a pseudogene. This CDR3 comprises 15 residues. CDR3 amino acids: CASSKVRQGRYEQYF. CDR3 nucleotides: TGTGCCAGCAGCAAGGTGCGGCAGGGGCGGTACGAGCAGTACTTC.

The rearrangement uses TRBV7-9 and TRBJ2-7; D may be TRBD1 (6 bases). The length of the CDR3 is 12 residues. Trimming pared 1 base from V and 10 bases from J, leaving 11 bases between. CDR1 SEHNR and CDR2 FQNEAQ come from the germline V gene (reference sequence). The CDR3 coding sequence is TGTGCCAGCAGCTTAGATAGGGACAATCAGTACTTC. Encoded protein: CASSLDRDNQYF.

This clone came up once. This rearrangement joins TRBV28 to TRBJ2-2, with D tentatively TRBD2 (6 bases). CDR1 and CDR2 (germline): MDHEN, SYDVKM. The germline V and J ends were trimmed by 3 bases and 3 bases, with 17 bases remaining between them. The CDR3 has 17 residues. CDR3 in amino acids: CASSLGLAIGDTGELFF. As DNA, the CDR3 is TGTGCCAGCAGTTTGGGTCTAGCGATTGGGGACACCGGGGAGCTGTTTTTT.